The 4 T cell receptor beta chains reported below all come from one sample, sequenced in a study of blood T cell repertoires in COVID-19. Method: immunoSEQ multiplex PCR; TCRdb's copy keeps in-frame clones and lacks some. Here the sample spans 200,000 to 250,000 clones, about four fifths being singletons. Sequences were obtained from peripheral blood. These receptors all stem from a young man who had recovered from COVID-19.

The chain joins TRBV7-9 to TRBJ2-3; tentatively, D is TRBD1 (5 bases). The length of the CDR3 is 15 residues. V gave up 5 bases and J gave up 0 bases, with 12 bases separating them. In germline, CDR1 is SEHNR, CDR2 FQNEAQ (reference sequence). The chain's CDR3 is CASSPDRLSTDTQYF. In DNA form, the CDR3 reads TGTGCCAGCAGCCCCGACAGACTTAGCACAGATACGCAGTATTTT.

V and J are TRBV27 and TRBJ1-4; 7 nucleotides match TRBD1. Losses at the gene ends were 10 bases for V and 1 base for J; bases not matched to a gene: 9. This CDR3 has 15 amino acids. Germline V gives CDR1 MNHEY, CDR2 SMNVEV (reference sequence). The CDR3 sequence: CANQGVLRTNEKLFF. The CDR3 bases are TGTGCCAACCAGGGGGTGCTTAGAACTAATGAAAAACTGTTTTTT.

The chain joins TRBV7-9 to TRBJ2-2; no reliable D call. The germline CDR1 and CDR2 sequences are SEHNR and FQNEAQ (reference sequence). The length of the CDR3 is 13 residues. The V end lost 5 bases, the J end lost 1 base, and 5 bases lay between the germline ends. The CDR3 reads CASSRENTGELFF. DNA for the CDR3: TGTGCCAGCAGCCGAGAGAACACCGGGGAGCTGTTTTTT.

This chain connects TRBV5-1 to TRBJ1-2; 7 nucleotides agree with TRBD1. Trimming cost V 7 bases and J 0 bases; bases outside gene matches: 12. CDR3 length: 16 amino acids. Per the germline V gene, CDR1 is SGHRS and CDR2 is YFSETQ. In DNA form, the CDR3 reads TGCGCCAGCCGCAGCCAGGGGGGCGAAGCTAACTATGGCTACACCTTC. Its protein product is CASRSQGGEANYGYTF. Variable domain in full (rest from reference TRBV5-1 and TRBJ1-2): KAGVTQTPRYLIKTRGQQVTLSCSPISGHRSVSWYQQTPGQGLQFLFEYFSETQRNKGNFPGRFSGRQFSNSRSEMNVSTLELGDSALYLCASRSQGGEANYGYTFGSGTRLTVV.